The 31 T cell receptor beta chains below all came from one sample that was sequenced in a study of multiple sclerosis patients with progressive multifocal leukoencephalopathy. The assay was immunoSEQ multiplex PCR, and TCRdb's table has in-frame clones only and misses some. The table has 25,000 to 30,000 clones, approximately 90% seen once. Time point meaning: before natalizumab initiation. Sequencing used PBMCs. The receptors were gathered from a human donor with multiple sclerosis.

The V gene is TRBV15, the J gene TRBJ2-5; no definite D call. The J call may be mistaken, given a closer DNA end match to TRBJ2-7. Per the germline V gene, CDR1 is LNHNV and CDR2 is YYDKDF (reference sequence). The CDR3 has 13 residues. CDR3 loop: CATSRDGTYEQYF. The CDR3 nucleotides read TGTGCCACCAGCAGAGACGGTACCTACGAGCAGTACTTC.

The chain recombines TRBV28 with TRBJ1-6, with 8 bases lining up with TRBD1. From germline, CDR1 is MDHEN and CDR2 SYDVKM. The CDR3 runs 17 residues. Trimming took 4 bases from V and 5 from J; bases not matched to a gene: 10. The DNA for the CDR3 is TGTGCCAGCAGTTCGGGACAGGCTGGAAGACATAATTCACCCCTCCACTTT. It codes for CASSSGQAGRHNSPLHF.

CDR3 DNA sequence: TGCGCCAGCAGCTCCGGACTAGCGGGGACCGGGGAGCTGTTTTTT. It codes for CASSSGLAGTGELFF. The chain recombines TRBV5-1 with TRBJ2-2; TRBD2 agrees at 12 bases. J was trimmed by 5 bases and V by 3 bases; bases with no gene match: 2. Per germline, CDR1 SGHRS and CDR2 YFSETQ. CDR3 length: 15 amino acids.

Only one count was recorded for this clone. The V gene is TRBV5-1, the J gene TRBJ2-7, with D maybe TRBD2 (6 bases). CDR3 length equals 15 residues. In germline, CDR1 is SGHRS, CDR2 YFSETQ. Trimming cost V 3 bases and J 4 bases, with 17 bases left between them. The CDR3 nucleotides read TGCGCCAGCAGCTCGGGAGCCAATCCTTCGTACGAGCAGTACTTC. Protein sequence: CASSSGANPSYEQYF.

The genes are TRBV5-1 and TRBJ2-1, with D perhaps TRBD1 or TRBD2 (5 bases each). Trimming took off 4 bases at V and 0 bases at J, with 14 bases between the two ends. The CDR3 spans 16 residues. CDR1 and CDR2 from the germline V gene are SGHRS and YFSETQ. The DNA of the CDR3 is TGCGCCAGCAGCCCGCCGGGGCCAAGCTCCTACAATGAGCAGTTCTTC. It codes for CASSPPGPSSYNEQFF.

This chain connects TRBV28 to TRBJ2-7; perhaps D is TRBD1 or TRBD2 (5 bases each). V lost 6 bases and J lost 2, with 14 bases in between. The germline V gene encodes CDR1 MDHEN and CDR2 SYDVKM. This CDR3 is built from 14 residues. The CDR3 sequence: CASRGPGSAYEQYF. The CDR3 DNA follows: TGTGCCAGCAGGGGGCCGGGATCGGCCTACGAGCAGTACTTC.

As to this clone: The junction shows a germline mismatch at one end, possibly a read error. Other DNA sequences within the sample encode an identical CDR3. The chain employs TRBV4-3 and TRBJ1-5; 7 positions match TRBD1. The CDR3 runs 19 residues. The germline V gene encodes CDR1 LGHNA and CDR2 YSLEER. The CDR3 bases are TGCGCCAGTAGCCAACAGCTGGGACAGCTTACTCCGTCCCATCAGCCCCAGCATTTT. Translated, it gives CASSQQLGQLTPSHQPQHF.

With regard to this clone: Distinct nucleotide sequences in the sample also encode this CDR3. This rearrangement joins TRBV6-1 to TRBJ2-5, with a possible D match to TRBD2 (5 bases). The CDR3 runs 15 residues. The germline V gene has CDR1 MNHNS and CDR2 SASEGT. Trimming left V 5 bases short and J 3 bases short, with 16 bases between. The CDR3, as DNA: TGTGCCAGCAGTTTCCAGACGAGGGCTAAAGAGACCCAGTACTTC. Amino acids: CASSFQTRAKETQYF.

The chain couples TRBV19 to TRBJ1-3; unclear D gene. Germline V CDR1 and CDR2: LNHDA, SQIVND (reference sequence). Trimming removed 5 bases at V and 4 bases at J, with 12 bases between. This CDR3 is built from 14 residues. CDR3 region: CASSFGVYGNTIYF. The CDR3, as DNA: TGTGCCAGTAGTTTCGGGGTATACGGAAACACCATATATTTT. Using reference TRBV19 and TRBJ1-3 for the parts outside the CDR3, the full variable domain is DGGITQSPKYLFRKEGQNVTLSCEQNLNHDAMYWYRQDPGQGLRLIYYSQIVNDFQKGDIAEGYSVSREKKESFPLTVTSAQKNPTAFYLCASSFGVYGNTIYFGEGSWLTVV.

V is TRBV4-1 and J is TRBJ1-4; D is perhaps TRBD1 (5 bases). This CDR3 is 17 amino acids long. Trimming cost V 3 bases and J 8 bases, with 22 bases left between them. Germline V gene sequence: CDR1 MGHRA, CDR2 YSYEKL. The CDR3 reads CASSQDRPGGVREKLFF. The CDR3 DNA follows: TGCGCCAGCAGCCAGGATCGTCCTGGAGGGGTTAGGGAAAAACTGTTTTTT.

This clone showed up just a few times. The gene calls are TRBV9 and TRBJ2-5; D gene unclear. Trimming shortened V by 0 bases and J by 5 bases, and 8 bases separated the two germline ends. Germline CDR1 is SGDLS and CDR2 is YYNGEE. The CDR3 covers 13 residues. This CDR3 is CASSVEFGETQYF. The CDR3 DNA reads as TGTGCCAGCAGCGTAGAGTTCGGGGAGACCCAGTACTTC.

The CDR3 here is CASSLAQQETQYF. Here the CDR3 DNA reads TGTGCCAGCAGCTTGGCCCAGCAAGAGACCCAGTACTTC. The chain is built from TRBV5-8 and TRBJ2-5, with unresolved D. The germline V and J ends were trimmed by 0 bases and 2 bases, with 5 bases remaining between them. The germline V gene has CDR1 SGHTS and CDR2 YDEGEE. CDR3 length: 13 amino acids.

The gene calls are TRBV27 and TRBJ2-2; 7 bases fit TRBD1. After removal of 3 bases from V and 6 bases from J, the junction contained 10 bases not matched to a gene. This CDR3 region has 16 residues. Germline V lookup: CDR1 MNHEY, CDR2 SMNVEV (reference sequence). For the CDR3, the DNA is TGTGCCAGCAGTTTCCCTGCGCCGACAGGGCCCGGGGAGCTGTTTTTT. Protein product: CASSFPAPTGPGELFF.

This clone was counted a single time. V gene TRBV5-4 combines with J gene TRBJ2-5; 12 nucleotides line up with TRBD2. Germline values: CDR1 SGHNT, CDR2 YYREEE (reference sequence). This CDR3 has 15 residues. V dropped 4 bases and J dropped 2; count of bases not matched to a gene: 3. CDR3 protein: CASSDGTSGQETQYF. The CDR3 DNA reads TGTGCCAGCAGCGACGGGACTAGCGGGCAAGAGACCCAGTACTTC.

The chain carries TRBV5-4 and TRBJ2-7, with 7 bases identical to TRBD2. The CDR3 runs 14 residues. Germline V gene lookup returns CDR1 SGHNT and CDR2 YYREEE (reference sequence). The trim removed 3 bases at V and 5 bases at J, leaving 8 bases unmatched. CDR3 loop: CASSWGGIGDEQYF. For the CDR3, the DNA is TGTGCCAGCAGCTGGGGAGGGATTGGCGACGAGCAGTACTTC. Variable domain in full (rest from reference TRBV5-4 and TRBJ2-7): ETGVTQSPTHLIKTRGQQVTLRCSSQSGHNTVSWYQQALGQGPQFIFQYYREEENGRGNFPPRFSGLQFPNYSSELNVNALELDDSALYLCASSWGGIGDEQYFGPGTRLTVT.

The V and J genes are TRBV6-5 and TRBJ1-2; no definite D call. Deletions cut 5 bases from V and 7 bases from J, with 17 bases between. The CDR3 extends over 14 amino acids. Germline V gene data show CDR1 as MNHEY and CDR2 as SVGAGI. CDR3 nucleotide sequence: TGTGCCAGCAGTAGAACCGGGGTATCAACTGGCTACACCTTC. This gives the protein CASSRTGVSTGYTF.

The chain has TRBV5-1 and TRBJ1-3; D may be TRBD1 (5 bases). With 5 bases removed from V and 2 bases from J, the gap between germline ends came to 17 bases. Germline CDR1 reads SGHRS; CDR2 reads YFSETQ. The CDR3 contains 16 residues. This CDR3 is CASRHRAGDAGNTIYF. As DNA, the CDR3 is TGCGCCAGCAGACATAGGGCGGGGGATGCTGGAAACACCATATATTTT.

This chain links TRBV7-3 with TRBJ1-6; TRBD1 is a possible D gene (5 bases). Germline assignment: CDR1 SGHTA and CDR2 FQGTGA. This CDR3 is built from 13 residues. The V and J ends lost 11 bases and 9 bases respectively, with 17 bases between them. Here the CDR3 reads CAASGTVRSPLHF. CDR3 bases: TGTGCCGCCTCCGGGACGGTACGTTCACCCCTCCACTTT.

This clone has just one count. The chain joins TRBV5-6 to TRBJ2-3; D gene ambiguous. The CDR3 is 13 amino acids. CDR1 and CDR2 (germline): SGHDT, YYEEEE. V was trimmed by 0 bases and J by 8 bases, leaving 10 bases between them. This CDR3 reads CASSLGPSGTQYF. The CDR3 nucleotides read TGTGCCAGCAGCTTGGGACCGTCAGGTACGCAGTATTTT.

V and J are TRBV13 and TRBJ2-7, with D perhaps being TRBD1 or TRBD2 (5 bases each). CDR1 and CDR2 from the germline V gene are PRHDT and FYEKMQ (reference sequence). The CDR3 runs 14 residues. The V and J ends lost 3 bases and 3 bases respectively, with 12 bases between them. The CDR3 bases are TGTGCCAGCAGCTTTCCGGGACGGAGCTACGAGCAGTACTTC. Its protein is CASSFPGRSYEQYF.

This clone was detected only a few times. The chain is built from TRBV4-1 and TRBJ1-1, with unresolved D. CDR1 MGHRA and CDR2 YSYEKL come from the germline V gene. The CDR3 spans 14 residues. Trimming stripped 1 base from V and 4 bases from J, with 10 bases between. The CDR3 loop reads CASSQAGSGTEAFF. CDR3 coding DNA: TGCGCCAGCAGCCAAGCCGGGTCCGGCACTGAAGCTTTCTTT.

The chain uses TRBV6-1 and TRBJ2-2; D is perhaps TRBD2 (6 bases). Germline CDR1 reads MNHNS; CDR2 reads SASEGT. CDR3 length equals 14 residues. Trimming cost V 5 bases and J 9 bases, with 16 bases left between them. DNA of the CDR3: TGTGCCAGCAGTTCCCTCAAGGGGAGGAGGGAGCTGTTTTTT. Protein sequence: CASSSLKGRRELFF.

CDR3 sequence: CAWSTGELVGYTF. The CDR3 DNA sequence: TGTGCCTGGAGTACAGGGGAATTGGTGGGCTACACCTTC. The chain uses TRBV30 and TRBJ1-2; 7 bases are shared with TRBD1. Germline V gene data show CDR1 as GTSNPN and CDR2 as SVGIG (reference sequence). The CDR3 runs 13 residues. The ends lost 2 bases at V and 8 bases at J; junction bases unmatched: 8.

The gene calls are TRBV4-1 and TRBJ2-2, with no clear D. In germline, CDR1 is MGHRA, CDR2 YSYEKL. CDR3 length: 15 amino acids. The V and J ends lost 5 bases and 1 base respectively, with 11 bases between them. CDR3 sequence (DNA): TGCGCCAGCAGCGAGGCAGATAAGAACACCGGGGAGCTGTTTTTT. Translated: CASSEADKNTGELFF.

The rearrangement uses TRBV6-5 and TRBJ2-7; no clear D gene. V lost 0 bases, J lost 6 bases, and 9 bases lay in between. Per the germline V gene, CDR1 is MNHEY and CDR2 is SVGAGI. The CDR3 is 13 residues long. The CDR3 reads CASSYSEAREQYF. In nucleotides, the CDR3 is TGTGCCAGCAGTTACTCGGAAGCTCGCGAGCAGTACTTC.

The chain joins TRBV7-9 to TRBJ1-1; TRBD1 might be the D (6 bases). Per germline, CDR1 SEHNR and CDR2 FQNEAQ (reference sequence). V was shortened by 7 bases and J by 10 bases, with 13 bases between the two germline ends. The length of the CDR3 is 11 residues. CDR3 bases: TGTGCCAGCACACAGGGAATGGGAGCTTTCTTT. It codes for CASTQGMGAFF.

This chain connects TRBV4-1 to TRBJ1-5, with 10 bases that match TRBD1. Germline V gene lookup returns CDR1 MGHRA and CDR2 YSYEKL. This CDR3 is built from 15 residues. The trim removed 6 bases at V and 2 bases at J, leaving 4 bases unmatched. CDR3 sequence (DNA): TGCGCCAGCAGGGGGACAGGGGAAGGCAATCAGCCCCAGCATTTT. Translation gives CASRGTGEGNQPQHF.

The V and J genes are TRBV9 and TRBJ1-3; D is perhaps TRBD1 (5 bases). This CDR3 is built from 15 residues. The germline gives CDR1 SGDLS, CDR2 YYNGEE. Trimming took 4 bases from V and 2 from J, leaving 13 bases between them. The CDR3: CASSTRGMAGNTIYF. The CDR3 DNA is TGTGCCAGCAGCACTAGGGGCATGGCTGGAAACACCATATATTTT.

This clone was counted a few times. This chain uses TRBV14 with TRBJ2-7; D not resolved. CDR3 size: 11 residues. Germline V gene sequence: CDR1 SGHDN, CDR2 FVKESK. Trimming shortened V by 8 bases and J by 8 bases, and 13 bases separated the two germline ends. The CDR3 sequence: CASGTHVQQYF. The DNA of the CDR3 is TGTGCCAGCGGTACCCACGTCCAGCAGTACTTC.

This clone showed up just once. V gene TRBV18 combines with J gene TRBJ1-2, with D maybe TRBD1 (5 bases). Germline-derived CDR1 and CDR2 are KGHSH and LQKENI. Trimming took off 2 bases at V and 5 bases at J, with 15 bases between the two ends. The CDR3 is made up of 15 amino acids. CDR3 sequence: CASSPDSTQAYGYTF. In DNA form, the CDR3 reads TGTGCCAGCTCACCAGACAGCACTCAAGCGTATGGCTACACCTTC.

The J gene is TRBJ2-4, the V gene TRBV7-3; no clear D gene. Germline V lookup: CDR1 SGHTA, CDR2 FQGTGA. V lost 5 bases and J lost 8, with 10 bases in between. CDR3 length equals 12 residues. CDR3 region: CASSPNGDIQYF. CDR3 sequence (DNA): TGTGCCAGCAGCCCTAACGGTGACATTCAGTACTTC.